These T cell receptor beta chains were read from a single sample in a study of T cells in Graves' hyperthyroidism and ophthalmopathy. TCRdb redid the calling of the multiplex PCR reads with MiXCR, one entry per CDR3 protein. The sample includes 500,000 to 600,000 distinct CDR3 sequences, under 60% of them seen just once. Source material: peripheral blood or thyroid tissue (not recorded which). The receptor source for this set is a woman under 30 with Graves' hyperthyroidism. CDR3s include the opening cysteine and the closing phenylalanine or tryptophan. The order of the fields is V gene, clone size, J gene, D gene, CDR3 DNA, CDR3 protein. The D gene is left open where the match is weak. Not all rows give a size; the values are once, few, many and, for expanded clones, a class.

TRBV14,.,TRBJ2-3,.,TGTGCCAGCAGCCAGCCGCAGTATTTT,CASSQPQYF
TRBV7-2,many,TRBJ1-4,.,TGTGCCAGCAGCTCACTCTCGGGCAGGCCTGAGGAAAAACTGTTTTTT,CASSSLSGRPEEKLFF
TRBV7-3,few,TRBJ1-5,.,TGTGCCAGCAGCCCTGACACCAATCAGCCCCAGCATTTT,CASSPDTNQPQHF
TRBV7-9,many,TRBJ2-2,TRBD1,TGTGCCAGCAGCTTCGGGACAGGGGTCACCGGGGAGCTGTTTTTT,CASSFGTGVTGELFF
TRBV10-3,.,TRBJ1-1,.,TGTGCCATCAGGTCAGAGGGGGTGAACACTGAAGCTTTCTTT,CAIRSEGVNTEAFF
TRBV7-2,many,TRBJ1-6,TRBD1,TGTGCCAGCAGCCGTTGGACAGGGACTGATTCACCCCTCCACTTT,CASSRWTGTDSPLHF
TRBV7-9,.,TRBJ1-2,.,TGTGCCAGCAGCGCACTGGAAACAGGAGGCTACACCTTC,CASSALETGGYTF
TRBV12-3/TRBV12-4,.,TRBJ1-5,.,TGTGCCAGCAGTGAAACTAGGCCCCAGCATTTT,CASSETRPQHF
TRBV30,many,TRBJ1-2,TRBD1,TGTGCCTGGAGAGGGACAGACGACTATGGCTACACCTTC,CAWRGTDDYGYTF
TRBV5-1,.,TRBJ2-1,TRBD2,TGCGCCAGCAGCTTCGGGACTAGCGGGAGTTATGATGAGCAGTTCTTC,CASSFGTSGSYDEQFF
TRBV29-1,few,TRBJ1-5,TRBD1,TGCAGCCCGGGACAGGGCCGACAGCAGCCCCAGCATTTT,CSPGQGRQQPQHF
TRBV27,many,TRBJ1-5,.,TGTGCCAGCAGTTCTCAGGGATGGAGCAATCAGCCCCAGCATTTT,CASSSQGWSNQPQHF
TRBV29-1,.,TRBJ1-5,.,TGCAGCGTTCTTGGACGGGGGGGGCAGCCCCAGCATTTT,CSVLGRGGQPQHF
TRBV19,many,TRBJ2-5,TRBD2,TGTGCCAGTAGTACCTATCTTGCGGGAGGGCGGGAGACCCAGTACTTC,CASSTYLAGGRETQYF
TRBV20-1,.,TRBJ2-7,TRBD2,TGCAGTGCTAGAAAGAATGGCGGGAGGGACGAGCAGTACTTC,CSARKNGGRDEQYF
TRBV20-1,.,TRBJ1-2,.,TGCAGTGAAGGAGCGGCAGAGACCTATGGCTACACCTTC,CSEGAAETYGYTF
TRBV29-1,.,TRBJ1-2,TRBD1,TGCAGCGTTGACGGGACAGGGGGGTCCGGCTACACCTTC,CSVDGTGGSGYTF
TRBV7-2,many,TRBJ1-2,.,TGTGCCAGCAGCTTATACGGGGGCGATGGCTACACCTTC,CASSLYGGDGYTF
TRBV29-1,few,TRBJ2-3,TRBD1,TGCAGCACGACAGGGGAAGGCACAGATACGCAGTATTTT,CSTTGEGTDTQYF
TRBV7-2,.,TRBJ1-1,.,TGTGCCAGCAGCTCCGGGGGACTAGCGGACACTGAAGCTTTCTTT,CASSSGGLADTEAFF
TRBV4-3,many,TRBJ2-7,.,TGCGCCAGCAGCCAAGATTTGGTAAGGCGAAATCCGTACTTC,CASSQDLVRRNPYF
TRBV7-9,.,TRBJ2-1,TRBD1,TGTGCCAGCAGCTTAATGAGGACAGGGTCCTACAATGAGCAGTTCTTC,CASSLMRTGSYNEQFF
TRBV20-1,.,TRBJ2-1,.,TGCAGTGCTAGGCGGGTGACTAATGAGCAGTTCTTC,CSARRVTNEQFF
TRBV6-5,many,TRBJ2-7,TRBD2,TGTGCCAGCAGTTATAGCCGGGCTAGCGGGAGTCGGCAGCAGTACTTC,CASSYSRASGSRQQYF
TRBV7-6,.,TRBJ2-1,.,TGTGCCAGCAGCTCTATGTCAGCGGTACCTTACAATGAGCAGTTCTTC,CASSSMSAVPYNEQFF
TRBV2,.,TRBJ1-3,.,TGTGCCAGCAGACACACCGGGACACGGCAAAACACCATATATTTT,CASRHTGTRQNTIYF
TRBV5-3,.,TRBJ2-1,.,TGTGCCAGCACCTCCTACCGGGACTCCTACAATGAGCAGTTCTTC,CASTSYRDSYNEQFF